The rows below give T cell receptor beta chains drawn from one sample of a study of T-cell memory formation after mild COVID-19. TCRdb independently ran MiXCR on the 5' RACE reads; one entry per CDR3 protein. The sample yields roughly 450,000 distinct CDR3 sequences, under 20% seen once. The source material was PBMCs or a T cell subset sorted from them (not recorded which). These receptors all come from a man aged 18 to 29 who had mild COVID-19 (a few samples of this study predate the infection). Cell type and time point are not known. Both conserved end residues are part of each CDR3. A D gene is named only where the DNA matches it firmly. Clone size, where shown, is once, few, many, or a class for clones that have expanded.

clone_size: few; j_call: TRBJ2-3; v_call: TRBV29-1; d_call: TRBD1; cdr3_aa: CSVQEPGQGRDTQYF; cdr3_nt: TGCAGCGTTCAAGAACCGGGACAGGGGAGAGATACGCAGTATTTT
clone_size: NA; j_call: TRBJ2-3; v_call: TRBV20-1; d_call: TRBD2; cdr3_aa: CSAPGGAFTDTQYF; cdr3_nt: TGCAGTGCACCCGGGGGGGCCTTCACAGATACGCAGTATTTT
clone_size: few; j_call: TRBJ1-1; v_call: TRBV3-1; d_call: NA; cdr3_aa: CASSQSQGNTEAFF; cdr3_nt: TGTGCCAGCAGCCAGTCCCAGGGGAACACTGAAGCTTTCTTT
clone_size: few; j_call: TRBJ2-1; v_call: TRBV5-1; d_call: TRBD2; cdr3_aa: CASSATTSGGDNEQFF; cdr3_nt: TGCGCCAGCAGCGCCACGACTAGCGGGGGGGACAATGAGCAGTTCTTC
clone_size: few; j_call: TRBJ2-2; v_call: TRBV2; d_call: NA; cdr3_aa: CASMAESRGELFF; cdr3_nt: TGTGCCAGCATGGCAGAGAGTCGCGGGGAGCTGTTTTTT
clone_size: NA; j_call: TRBJ2-4; v_call: TRBV4-3; d_call: NA; cdr3_aa: CASSQLMIEQGQNIQYF; cdr3_nt: TGCGCCAGCAGCCAACTCATGATCGAGCAGGGACAAAACATTCAGTACTTC
clone_size: NA; j_call: TRBJ2-3; v_call: TRBV5-5; d_call: NA; cdr3_aa: CASSPTAWRPTDTQYF; cdr3_nt: TGTGCCAGCAGCCCGACCGCCTGGCGACCCACAGATACGCAGTATTTT
clone_size: NA; j_call: TRBJ1-4; v_call: TRBV4-1; d_call: TRBD1; cdr3_aa: CASSQGQGATNEKLFF; cdr3_nt: TGCGCCAGCAGCCAGGGACAGGGGGCAACTAATGAAAAACTGTTTTTT
clone_size: few; j_call: TRBJ2-1; v_call: TRBV29-1; d_call: TRBD2; cdr3_aa: CSVPPRGGNEQFF; cdr3_nt: TGCAGCGTTCCCCCAAGGGGAGGGAATGAGCAGTTCTTC
clone_size: few; j_call: TRBJ1-1; v_call: TRBV5-1; d_call: NA; cdr3_aa: CASRDQGNTEAFF; cdr3_nt: TGCGCCAGCAGAGACCAAGGGAACACTGAAGCTTTCTTT
clone_size: NA; j_call: TRBJ2-7; v_call: TRBV6-5; d_call: NA; cdr3_aa: CASSNGYEQYF; cdr3_nt: TGTGCCAGCAGTAATGGTTACGAGCAGTACTTC
clone_size: once; j_call: TRBJ2-7; v_call: TRBV6-2/TRBV6-3; d_call: TRBD2; cdr3_aa: CASSLAGRHEQYF; cdr3_nt: TGTGCAAGCAGTTTAGCGGGAAGGCACGAGCAGTACTTC
clone_size: many; j_call: TRBJ2-1; v_call: TRBV20-1; d_call: NA; cdr3_aa: CSARVLGLADNEQFF; cdr3_nt: TGCAGTGCTAGAGTTCTGGGTCTAGCTGACAATGAGCAGTTCTTC
clone_size: NA; j_call: TRBJ1-5; v_call: TRBV12-3/TRBV12-4; d_call: NA; cdr3_aa: CASSLGTPYSNQPQHF; cdr3_nt: TGTGCCAGCAGTTTAGGGACACCTTATAGCAATCAGCCCCAGCATTTT
clone_size: many; j_call: TRBJ2-3; v_call: TRBV5-1; d_call: TRBD1; cdr3_aa: CASSRTGIGSDTQYF; cdr3_nt: TGCGCCAGCAGCCGGACAGGGATCGGCTCAGATACGCAGTATTTT
clone_size: NA; j_call: TRBJ1-5; v_call: TRBV19; d_call: NA; cdr3_aa: CASIISGSDQPQHF; cdr3_nt: TGTGCCAGTATCATATCAGGGTCGGATCAGCCCCAGCATTTT
clone_size: NA; j_call: TRBJ1-1; v_call: TRBV12-3/TRBV12-4; d_call: NA; cdr3_aa: CASSLGGQGVTEAFF; cdr3_nt: TGTGCCAGCAGTTTAGGGGGCCAGGGCGTCACTGAAGCTTTCTTT